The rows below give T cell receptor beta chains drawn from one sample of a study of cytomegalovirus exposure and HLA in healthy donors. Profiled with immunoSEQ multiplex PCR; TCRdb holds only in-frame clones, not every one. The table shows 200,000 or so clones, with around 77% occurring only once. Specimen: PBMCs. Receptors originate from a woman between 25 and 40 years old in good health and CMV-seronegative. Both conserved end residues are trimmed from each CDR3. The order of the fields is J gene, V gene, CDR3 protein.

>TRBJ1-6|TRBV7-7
ASTRTGLANYNSPLH
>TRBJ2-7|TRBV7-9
ASSLPLGSEAY
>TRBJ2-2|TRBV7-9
ASSQRRSGTGELF
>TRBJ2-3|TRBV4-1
ASSQEIAGGRTDTQY
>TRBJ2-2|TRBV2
ASSEAERGAPNTGELF
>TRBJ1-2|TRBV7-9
ASTPRSLNYGYP
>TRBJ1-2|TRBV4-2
ASSQDEGVGWGYT
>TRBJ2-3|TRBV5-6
ASSLAADTQY
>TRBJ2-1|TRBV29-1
SVDGGPYNEQF
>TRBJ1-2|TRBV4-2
ASSQDFGQGYGYT
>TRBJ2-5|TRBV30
AWRAGAGARETQY
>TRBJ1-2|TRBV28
ASSLLRGRNGYT
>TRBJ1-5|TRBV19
ASSIVRDGDRGQDNQPQH
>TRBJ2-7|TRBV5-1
ASSRTRGREYYEQY
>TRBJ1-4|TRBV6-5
ASSLTNPGKLF
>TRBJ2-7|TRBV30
AWDSGLARPQY
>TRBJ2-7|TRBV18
ASSASGSSYEQY
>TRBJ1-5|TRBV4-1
ASSLTGTGALQPQH
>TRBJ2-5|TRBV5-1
ASSLTQGAQETQY
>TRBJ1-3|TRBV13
ASSFGTGGNTIY
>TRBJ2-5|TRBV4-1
ASSQAEGAGETQY
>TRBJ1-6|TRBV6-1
ASSVRDRVYNSPLH
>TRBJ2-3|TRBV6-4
ASSDSPAGETDTQY
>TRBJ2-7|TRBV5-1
ASSRGGGRDEQY
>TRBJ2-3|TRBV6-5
ASSYLAGLTDTQY
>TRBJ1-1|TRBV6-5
ASSRPDTEAF
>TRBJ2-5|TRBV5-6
ASSGTGRLRETQY
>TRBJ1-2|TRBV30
AWSETGGWDYGYT
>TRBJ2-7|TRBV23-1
ASSQSLGEGLAGQVSYEQY
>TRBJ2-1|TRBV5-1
ASSPRLADYNEQF
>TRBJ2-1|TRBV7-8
ASSPPLAGGLDEQF